The 9 T cell receptor beta chains given below trace back to one sample, sequenced in a study of cytomegalovirus exposure and HLA in healthy donors. It was with 60 Vbeta and 13 Jbeta primers that the PCR ran. Generated by immunoSEQ multiplex PCR, the TCRdb table keeps only in-frame clones and is missing some. The sample lists tens of thousands of clones; approximately 82% were seen once. The specimen sequenced was PBMCs. The source is a man aged 50 to 60 in good health and CMV-seronegative.

The CDR3 DNA reads TGTGCCAGTAGTATCGGGCTAGCGGGGGGATACACAGATACGCAGTATTTT. As protein: CASSIGLAGGYTDTQYF. The chain uses TRBV19 and TRBJ2-3, with 11 positions matching TRBD2. Germline trimming cut 3 bases from V and 2 bases from J; bases unmatched to any gene: 7. Germline V gene sequence: CDR1 LNHDA, CDR2 SQIVND (reference sequence). The CDR3 extends over 17 amino acids.

The chain uses TRBV10-3 and TRBJ2-5, with 9 nucleotides matching TRBD2. This CDR3 region has 15 residues. V gave up 2 bases and J gave up 9 bases; unmatched junction bases: 10. The germline V gene encodes CDR1 ENHRY and CDR2 SYGVKD. CDR3 region: CAISENSGGAGAQYF. CDR3 coding DNA: TGTGCCATCAGTGAGAATAGCGGGGGTGCTGGGGCCCAGTACTTC.

The chain couples TRBV4-3 to TRBJ1-1; 12 bases agree with TRBD1. The germline V gene has CDR1 LGHNA and CDR2 YSLEER. There are 18 residues in the CDR3. The J segment lost 0 bases and the V segment lost 4 bases, leaving 9 bases of the junction unmatched. The CDR3 here is CASSRGPGQGALNTEAFF. CDR3 bases: TGCGCCAGCAGCCGTGGACCGGGACAGGGGGCCTTGAACACTGAAGCTTTCTTT.

The chain joins TRBV6-6 to TRBJ1-1; D gene uncertain. The CDR3 runs 11 residues. V was clipped by 7 bases and J by 1 base, with 4 bases between them. The germline gives CDR1 MNHNY, CDR2 SVGAGI (reference sequence). The chain's CDR3 is CASTGNTEAFF. CDR3 nucleotide sequence: TGTGCCAGCACAGGGAACACTGAAGCTTTCTTT.

This clone was detected a few times. The gene calls are TRBV2 and TRBJ2-7, with TRBD1 matching over 8 bases. Germline CDR1 is SNHLY and CDR2 is FYNNEI. After removal of 0 bases from V and 2 bases from J, the junction contained 9 bases not matched to a gene. The CDR3 contains 17 residues. The CDR3 DNA sequence: TGTGCCAGCAGTGAAGCGCTGAAGGGACAGGATACCTACGAGCAGTACTTC. This encodes CASSEALKGQDTYEQYF.

V and J are TRBV18 and TRBJ1-4; weak D call: TRBD1 (5 bases). Trimming stripped 6 bases from V and 4 bases from J, with 12 bases between. This CDR3 comprises 14 residues. Germline lookup yields CDR1 KGHSH and CDR2 LQKENI. Written as DNA, the CDR3 is TGTGCCAGCTCCCTCAGGGAATTTAATGAAAAACTGTTTTTT. Protein product: CASSLREFNEKLFF.

The chain has TRBV10-3 and TRBJ2-5, with TRBD1 as a possible D gene (6 bases). The V and J ends lost 5 bases and 3 bases respectively, with 7 bases between them. Germline lookup yields CDR1 ENHRY and CDR2 SYGVKD. The CDR3 spans 12 residues. The CDR3 sequence: CAISRTEETQYF. CDR3 nucleotide sequence: TGTGCCATCAGTAGGACAGAAGAGACCCAGTACTTC.

This chain links TRBV7-2 with TRBJ2-7; D gene unclear. Germline CDR1 SGHTA, CDR2 FQGNSA. There are 12 residues in the CDR3. Between the trimmed V and J ends, which lost 5 bases and 4 bases, there was a span of 9 bases. The DNA of the CDR3 is TGTGCCAGCAGCCCGTCGGGTTACGAGCAGTACTTC. It codes for CASSPSGYEQYF.

This clone has only a few counts. The rearrangement joins TRBV9 to TRBJ1-1, with D hard to call. Germline CDR1 is SGDLS and CDR2 is YYNGEE. Deletions cut 5 bases from V and 8 bases from J, with 7 bases between. The length of the CDR3 is 10 residues. This CDR3 reads CASRTGEAFF. Here the CDR3 DNA reads TGTGCCAGCAGAACCGGGGAAGCTTTCTTT.